This T cell receptor (beta chain) was obtained from a study of T cells and Merkel cell carcinoma outcomes. Study-wide results and limits: Merkel cell carcinoma outcomes were reportedly predicted by repertoire and T-cell density.

To note about this clone: Its antigen remains unknown. An end of the junction differs from the germline gene, which may be a read error.

Produced via immunoSEQ multiplex PCR; TCRdb's table is partial and in-frame only. The repertoire has about 19,000 clones, almost 85% of them found once; the top ten carry 3% to 3.5%. CDR1 SEHNR and CDR2 FQNEAQ come from the germline V gene (reference sequence). This CDR3 is built from 13 residues. The receptor comes from a human donor with Merkel cell carcinoma. The J gene is TRBJ1-2, the V gene TRBV7-9; no reliable D call. What was sequenced was tumor tissue from Merkel cell carcinoma. This CDR3 reads CASSRGNGYGYTF. CDR3 bases: TGTGCCAGCAGCAGAGGTAACGGCTATGGTTACACCTTC.